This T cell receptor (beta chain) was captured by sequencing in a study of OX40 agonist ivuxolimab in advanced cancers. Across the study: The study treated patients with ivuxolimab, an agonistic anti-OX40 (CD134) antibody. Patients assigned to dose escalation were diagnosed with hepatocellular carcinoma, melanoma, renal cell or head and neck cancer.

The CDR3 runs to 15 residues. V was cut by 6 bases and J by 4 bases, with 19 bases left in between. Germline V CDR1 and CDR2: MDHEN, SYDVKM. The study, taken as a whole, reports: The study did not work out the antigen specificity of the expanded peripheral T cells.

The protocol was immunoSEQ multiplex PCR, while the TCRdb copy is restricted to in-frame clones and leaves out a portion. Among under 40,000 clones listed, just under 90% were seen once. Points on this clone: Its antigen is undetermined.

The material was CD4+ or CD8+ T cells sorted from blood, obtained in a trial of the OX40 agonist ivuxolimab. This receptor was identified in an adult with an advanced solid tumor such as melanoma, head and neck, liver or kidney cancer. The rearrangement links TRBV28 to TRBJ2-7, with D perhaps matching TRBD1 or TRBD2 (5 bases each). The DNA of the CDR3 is TGTGCCAGCAGCCGTTCGGGGCCGTCTACTTACGAGCAGTACTTC. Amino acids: CASSRSGPSTYEQYF.